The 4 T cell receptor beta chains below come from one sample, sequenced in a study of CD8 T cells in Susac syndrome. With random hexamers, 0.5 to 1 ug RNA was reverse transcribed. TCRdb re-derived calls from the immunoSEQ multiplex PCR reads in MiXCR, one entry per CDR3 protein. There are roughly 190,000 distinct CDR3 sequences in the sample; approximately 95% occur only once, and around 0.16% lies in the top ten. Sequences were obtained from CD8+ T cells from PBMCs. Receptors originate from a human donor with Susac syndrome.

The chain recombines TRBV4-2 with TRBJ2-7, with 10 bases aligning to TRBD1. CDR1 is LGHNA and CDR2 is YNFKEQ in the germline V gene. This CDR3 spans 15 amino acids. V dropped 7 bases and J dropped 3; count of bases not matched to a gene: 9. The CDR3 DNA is TGTGCCAGCACTTTTGCCGGGACAGGGGACTACGAGCAGTACTTC. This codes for CASTFAGTGDYEQYF.

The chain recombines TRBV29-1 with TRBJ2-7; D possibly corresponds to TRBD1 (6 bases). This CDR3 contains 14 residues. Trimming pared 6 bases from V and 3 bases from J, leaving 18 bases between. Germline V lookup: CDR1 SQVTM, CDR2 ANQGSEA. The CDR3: CSVIKDSAYYEQYF. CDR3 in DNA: TGCAGCGTAATCAAGGACAGCGCATACTACGAGCAGTACTTC.

The CDR3 sequence: CSARRQGTTDTQYF. The CDR3, as DNA: TGCAGTGCTAGAAGGCAGGGGACCACAGATACGCAGTATTTT. The rearrangement uses TRBV20-1 and TRBJ2-3; tentatively, D is TRBD1 (6 bases). The V and J ends lost 2 bases and 2 bases respectively, with 11 bases between them. CDR1 is DFQATT, CDR2 SNEGSKA, per germline (reference sequence). The CDR3 consists of 14 residues.

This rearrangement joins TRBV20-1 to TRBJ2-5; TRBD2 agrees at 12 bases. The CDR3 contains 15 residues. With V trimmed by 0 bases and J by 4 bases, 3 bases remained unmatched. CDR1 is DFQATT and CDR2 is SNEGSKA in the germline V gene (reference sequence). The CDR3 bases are TGCAGTGCTAGAGAATGGGGACTAGCGGGAGAGACCCAGTACTTC. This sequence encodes CSAREWGLAGETQYF.